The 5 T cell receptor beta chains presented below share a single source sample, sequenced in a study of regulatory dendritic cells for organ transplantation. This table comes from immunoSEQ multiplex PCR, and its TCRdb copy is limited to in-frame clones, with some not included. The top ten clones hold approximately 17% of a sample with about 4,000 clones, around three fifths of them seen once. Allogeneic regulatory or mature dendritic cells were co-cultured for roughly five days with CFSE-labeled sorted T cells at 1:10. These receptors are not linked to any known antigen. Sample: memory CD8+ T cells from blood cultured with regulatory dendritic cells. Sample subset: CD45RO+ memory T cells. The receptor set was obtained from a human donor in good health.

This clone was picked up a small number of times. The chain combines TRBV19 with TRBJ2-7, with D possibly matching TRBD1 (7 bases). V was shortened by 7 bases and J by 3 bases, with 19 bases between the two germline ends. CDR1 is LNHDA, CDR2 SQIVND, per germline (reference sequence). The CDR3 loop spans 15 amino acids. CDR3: CASKEGAAPDYEQYF. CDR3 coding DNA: TGTGCCAGTAAGGAGGGGGCCGCCCCTGACTACGAGCAGTACTTC.

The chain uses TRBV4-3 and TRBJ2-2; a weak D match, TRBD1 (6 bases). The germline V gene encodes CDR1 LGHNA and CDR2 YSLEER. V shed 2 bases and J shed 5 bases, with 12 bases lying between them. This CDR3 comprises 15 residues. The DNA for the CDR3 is TGCGCCAGCAGCCAATCCAGGGGCTGGACCGGGGAGCTGTTTTTT. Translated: CASSQSRGWTGELFF.

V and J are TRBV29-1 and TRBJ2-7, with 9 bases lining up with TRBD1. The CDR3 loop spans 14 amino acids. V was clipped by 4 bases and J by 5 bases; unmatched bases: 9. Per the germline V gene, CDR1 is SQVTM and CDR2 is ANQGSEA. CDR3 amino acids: CSVGDGTGFHEQYF. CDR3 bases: TGCAGCGTTGGGGACGGGACAGGGTTCCACGAGCAGTACTTC.

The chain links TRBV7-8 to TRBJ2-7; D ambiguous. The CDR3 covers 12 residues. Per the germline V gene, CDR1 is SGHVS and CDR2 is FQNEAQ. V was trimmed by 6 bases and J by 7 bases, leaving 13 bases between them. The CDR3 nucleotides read TGTGCCAGCAGTGATGGGTCCAGGGAGCAGTACTTC. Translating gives CASSDGSREQYF.

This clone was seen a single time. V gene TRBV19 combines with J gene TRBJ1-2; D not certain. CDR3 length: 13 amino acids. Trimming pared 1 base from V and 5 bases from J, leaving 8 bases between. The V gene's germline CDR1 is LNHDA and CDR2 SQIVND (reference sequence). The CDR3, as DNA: TGTGCCAGTAGTATAGGCGCGGGTTATGGCTACACCTTC. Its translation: CASSIGAGYGYTF.